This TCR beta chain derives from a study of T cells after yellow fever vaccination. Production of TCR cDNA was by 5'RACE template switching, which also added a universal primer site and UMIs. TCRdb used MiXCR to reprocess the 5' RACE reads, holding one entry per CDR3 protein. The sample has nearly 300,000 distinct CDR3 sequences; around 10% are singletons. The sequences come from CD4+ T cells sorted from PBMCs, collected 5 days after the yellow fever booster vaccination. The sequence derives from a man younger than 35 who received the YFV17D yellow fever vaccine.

In nucleotides, the CDR3 is TGTGCCAGCAGCCCGCGGGGGGGCGCGGTTTATGGCTACACCTTC. Translation: CASSPRGGAVYGYTF. V and J are TRBV7-2 and TRBJ1-2, with TRBD1 as a possible D gene (6 bases). Germline loops: CDR1 SGHTA, CDR2 FQGNSA. The CDR3 contains 15 residues. Between the trimmed V and J ends, which lost 5 bases and 5 bases, there was a span of 18 bases.